The 12 T cell receptor beta chains below were found in one sample sequenced in a study of blood T cell repertoires in COVID-19. Using immunoSEQ multiplex PCR, the repertoire was profiled, and TCRdb retains in-frame clones only, with some absent. The repertoire holds approximately 210,000 clones, with about four fifths as singletons. The sequencing sample was made of PBMCs or T cells enriched from blood (not recorded which). The origin of the receptors is a man in his forties who had recovered from COVID-19.

The V gene is TRBV6-5, the J gene TRBJ1-6; tentative D call: TRBD1 (5 bases). Germline CDR1 reads MNHEY; CDR2 reads SVGAGI. V gave up 2 bases and J gave up 6 bases, with 8 bases separating them. The CDR3 sequence is 14 residues long. This CDR3 reads CASSYGGVNSPLHF. CDR3 coding DNA: TGTGCCAGCAGTTACGGGGGGGTTAATTCACCCCTCCACTTT.

V and J are TRBV3-1 (or the pseudogene TRBV3-2) and TRBJ1-3; 10 nucleotides line up with TRBD1. Germline CDR1 reads LGHDT; CDR2 reads YNNKEL (reference sequence). The CDR3 is 16 amino acids. Losses at the gene ends were 5 bases for V and 2 bases for J; bases not matched to a gene: 6. Here the CDR3 DNA reads TGTGCCAGCAGCGCCCGGGACAGGGGTGCTGGAAACACCATATATTTT. It is translated as CASSARDRGAGNTIYF.

J is TRBJ1-6 and V is TRBV2; D uncertain. In germline, CDR1 is SNHLY, CDR2 FYNNEI. V was clipped by 3 bases and J by 9 bases, with 6 bases between them. CDR3 length: 12 residues. This chain's CDR3 is CASSDPGSPLHF. The CDR3 nucleotides are TGTGCCAGCAGTGACCCCGGTTCACCCCTCCACTTT.

This clone has a single count. The V and J genes are TRBV5-1 and TRBJ2-1; 9 nucleotides align to TRBD2. Germline assignment: CDR1 SGHRS and CDR2 YFSETQ. Germline trimming cut 0 bases from V and 5 bases from J; bases unmatched to any gene: 9. CDR3 size: 17 residues. The CDR3 DNA sequence: TGCGCCAGCAGCTTGGCCCCTAGCGGGGAAGGACACAATGAGCAGTTCTTC. Protein product: CASSLAPSGEGHNEQFF.

The chain has TRBV25-1 and TRBJ1-5, with 9 bases that match TRBD1. Germline V gene lookup returns CDR1 MGHDK and CDR2 SYGVNS. The CDR3 runs 14 residues. V was clipped by 4 bases and J by 7 bases; unmatched bases: 5. In nucleotides, the CDR3 is TGTGCCAGCAGTGGGGGACAGGGAAAGCAGCCCCAGCATTTT. It yields the protein CASSGGQGKQPQHF. Filled out from reference TRBV25-1 and TRBJ1-5, the complete variable domain reads EADIYQTPRYLVIGTGKKITLECSQTMGHDKMYWYQQDPGMELHLIHYSYGVNSTEKGDLSSESTVSRIRTEHFPLTLESARPSHTSQYLCASSGGQGKQPQHFGDGTRLSIL.

This clone is a singleton in its sample. This chain uses TRBV5-1 with TRBJ2-2; TRBD2 agrees at 14 bases. CDR3 length: 18 residues. Trimming at V came to 1 base and at J to 5 bases, leaving 7 bases not matched to a gene. CDR1 is SGHRS and CDR2 is YFSETQ in the germline V gene. The CDR3 reads CASSLFGTSGRGTGELFF. In DNA, the CDR3 is TGCGCCAGCAGCTTGTTCGGGACTAGCGGGAGAGGAACCGGGGAGCTGTTTTTT.

This rearrangement joins TRBV7-3 to TRBJ2-2; 11 bases agree with TRBD2. The germline V gene encodes CDR1 SGHTA and CDR2 FQGTGA. This CDR3 spans 20 amino acids. V lost 5 bases to trimming and J lost 0 bases; unmatched junction nucleotides: 14. CDR3 sequence reads: CASSQTPFGLAGPNTGELFF. In nucleotides, the CDR3 is TGTGCCAGCAGCCAGACCCCCTTCGGACTAGCGGGCCCGAACACCGGGGAGCTGTTTTTT. Complete variable domain (other parts from reference TRBV7-3 and TRBJ2-2): GAGVSQTPSNKVTEKGKYVELRCDPISGHTALYWYRQSLGQGPEFLIYFQGTGAADDSGLPNDRFFAVRPEGSVSTLKIQRTERGDSAVYLCASSQTPFGLAGPNTGELFFGEGSRLTVL.

J is TRBJ1-6 and V is TRBV7-8; 10 bases are a match to TRBD1. The CDR3 runs 16 residues. The germline V gene has CDR1 SGHVS and CDR2 FQNEAQ. V trimming: 1 base; J trimming: 8 bases; junction bases outside the gene matches: 5. This chain's CDR3 is CASSLVSGQGDSPLHF. The DNA for the CDR3 is TGTGCCAGCAGCTTAGTTTCTGGACAGGGGGATTCACCCCTCCACTTT.

The V and J genes are TRBV2 and TRBJ1-5; no definite D call. Germline V gives CDR1 SNHLY, CDR2 FYNNEI. This CDR3 region has 15 residues. Trimming removed 5 bases from V and 0 bases from J, with 11 bases in between. The CDR3 nucleotides are TGTGCCAGCAGTCCGGAGCAGTATAGCAATCAGCCCCAGCATTTT. It codes for CASSPEQYSNQPQHF.

The chain has TRBV19 and TRBJ2-1; TRBD2 matches at 8 bases. V was pared by 7 bases and J by 3 bases, with 11 bases of the junction left unmatched. Germline V gives CDR1 LNHDA, CDR2 SQIVND (reference sequence). The CDR3 spans 16 residues. CDR3 coding DNA: TGTGCCAGTATGAGGCGGGAGGCCTCTATCTACAATGAGCAGTTCTTC. Protein sequence: CASMRREASIYNEQFF.

This sequence joins TRBV30 and TRBJ2-3; 11 nucleotides match TRBD2. V lost 5 bases to trimming and J lost 3 bases; unmatched junction nucleotides: 1. CDR1 and CDR2 (germline): GTSNPN, SVGIG (reference sequence). This CDR3 comprises 13 residues. For the CDR3, the DNA is TGTGCCTGGTCTAGCGGGGGGACAGATACGCAGTATTTT. It yields the protein CAWSSGGTDTQYF.

The CDR3 spells CASSSPPGGEGYTF. In DNA form, the CDR3 reads TGTGCCAGCAGCTCACCCCCGGGGGGAGAGGGCTACACCTTC. The chain uses TRBV5-4 and TRBJ1-2; D possibly corresponds to TRBD1 (5 bases). Between the trimmed V and J ends, which lost 3 bases and 8 bases, there was a span of 17 bases. Germline loops: CDR1 SGHNT, CDR2 YYREEE (reference sequence). The CDR3 runs to 14 residues.